The rows below give T cell receptor beta chains drawn from one sample of a study of control samples from healthy donors and cancer patients. The method was immunoSEQ multiplex PCR; TCRdb's version includes in-frame clones alone and lacks a portion of them. The sample carries 390,000 or so clones, about 93% recorded once. Material: PBMCs. These receptors all stem from a man aged 40-49 years with head and neck cancer. Both conserved end residues are part of each CDR3. A D gene is named only where the DNA matches it firmly.

cdr3_aa cdr3_nt j_call d_call v_call
CASSFRTGHYEQYF TGTGCCAGCAGCTTTCGTACAGGGCACTACGAGCAGTACTTC TRBJ2-7 NA TRBV13
CASSYYGQGVRELFF TGTGCCAGCAGTTACTACGGACAGGGGGTACGGGAGCTGTTTTTT TRBJ2-2 TRBD1 TRBV6-2/TRBV6-3
CSGGQGFYEQYF TGCAGCGGTGGACAGGGGTTCTACGAGCAGTACTTC TRBJ2-7 TRBD1 TRBV29-1
CATSEGDRAEQYF TGTGCCACCAGTGAGGGGGACAGGGCAGAGCAGTACTTC TRBJ2-7 TRBD1 TRBV24-1
CASSLTTASGNTIYF TGCGCCAGCAGCTTGACCACAGCCTCTGGAAACACCATATATTTT TRBJ1-3 NA TRBV5-1
CASSRTGRDYGYTF TGTGCCAGCAGCAGGACAGGGAGAGACTATGGCTACACCTTC TRBJ1-2 TRBD1 TRBV6-5
CASSGWSGTTSTDTQYF TGTGCCAGCAGCGGATGGAGCGGGACGACATCAACAGATACGCAGTATTTT TRBJ2-3 TRBD2 TRBV9
CASSSGEGGNQPQHF TGCGCCAGCAGCTCCGGCGAGGGAGGCAATCAGCCCCAGCATTTT TRBJ1-5 NA TRBV5-1
CASSLVSGNQPQHF TGCGCCAGCAGCTTGGTATCCGGTAATCAGCCCCAGCATTTT TRBJ1-5 NA TRBV5-1
CASSPTGTRSSGNTIYF TGTGCCAGCTCACCGACAGGCACTAGGAGCTCTGGAAACACCATATATTTT TRBJ1-3 NA TRBV18
CASTLDRGSGNTIYF TGTGCCAGCACGCTGGACAGGGGCTCTGGAAACACCATATATTTT TRBJ1-3 TRBD1 TRBV6-5
CASSLRGGAGQAFF TGTGCCAGCAGTTTACGGGGGGGCGCGGGTCAAGCTTTCTTT TRBJ1-1 NA TRBV28
CASSFGTGGDPLHF TGTGCCAGCAGTTTCGGAACAGGGGGGGATCCCCTCCACTTT TRBJ1-6 TRBD1 TRBV6-5
CASSLGTVNTEAFF TGTGCCAGCAGCCTTGGGACAGTGAACACTGAAGCTTTCTTT TRBJ1-1 TRBD1 TRBV6-6
CATSDLGWGQDQETQYF TGTGCCACCAGTGATTTGGGCTGGGGTCAGGACCAAGAGACCCAGTACTTC TRBJ2-5 NA TRBV24-1
CASSPLLAGTADTQYF TGTGCCAGCAGCCCCCTTCTAGCGGGAACGGCAGATACGCAGTATTTT TRBJ2-3 TRBD2 TRBV7-6
CASSNGLSSSVFKTSYEQYF TGTGCCAGCAGTAATGGCTTGAGCAGTTCAGTATTCAAGACATCCTACGAGCAGTACTTC TRBJ2-7 NA TRBV28